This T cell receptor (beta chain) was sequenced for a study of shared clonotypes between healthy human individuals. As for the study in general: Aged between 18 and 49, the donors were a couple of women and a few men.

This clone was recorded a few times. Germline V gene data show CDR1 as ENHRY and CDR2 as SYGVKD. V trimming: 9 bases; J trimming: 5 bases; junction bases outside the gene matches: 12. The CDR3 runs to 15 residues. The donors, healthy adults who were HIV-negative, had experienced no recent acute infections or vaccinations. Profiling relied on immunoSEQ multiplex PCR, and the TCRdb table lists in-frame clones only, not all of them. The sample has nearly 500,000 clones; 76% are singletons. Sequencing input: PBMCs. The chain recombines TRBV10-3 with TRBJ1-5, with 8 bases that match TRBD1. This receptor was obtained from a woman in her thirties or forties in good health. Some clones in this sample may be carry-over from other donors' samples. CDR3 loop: CAIGQGRGSDQPQHF. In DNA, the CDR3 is TGTGCCATAGGACAGGGTCGGGGATCGGATCAGCCCCAGCATTTT.